Detailed here is one T cell receptor (beta chain). It lacks a known antigen. Within one base of it there is no much larger clone, and no base qualities were kept. This record comes from a study of blood T cell repertoires in COVID-19 (dated by TCRdb to the early 2020s). The study in broad terms: The collaborator samples originated in the United States, Italy and Spain and spanned the acute and convalescent phases of COVID-19. The prospective study material was composed of cDNA or gDNA derived from T cells, B-cell-depleted T cells, or PBMCs. Subjects who had been exposed to COVID-19, were actively infected with it, or had recovered from it provided the deeply sampled blood TCRbeta repertoires that made up the dataset. The repertoires were made available in a free public database intended to serve as a resource for research on the immune response to SARS-CoV-2. Samples were obtained from the ongoing ImmuneRACE study (first 160 participants) and from some 1,300 subjects provided by 6 global collaborators. The sample metadata nearly always contained a de-identified subject ID, COVID-19 status, age in years and sex. HLA class I and class II types, where available, came from metadata supplied by the sample provider rather than from assay-based typing. Study-level results and caveats: The amount of clinical and demographic metadata varied by source and participant and was provided uncurated.

The CDR1 and CDR2 encoded by the germline V gene are MNHEY and SVGAGI. The CDR3 starts with the cysteine, ends with the phenylalanine, and has 13 residues. Only the CDR3 part of the read is kept: 39 bases, read in frame from the first base. V is clipped by 7 bases and J by 5 bases, and the sequence between their germline boundaries is 12 bases long. TCRbeta CDR3 regions were amplified from genomic DNA using the immunoSEQ Assay, a bias-controlled multiplex PCR. On the study's bioinformatics: The number of nucleated cells in each sample was estimated from the amplification of reference gene primers within the assay. To quantify the absolute abundance of each unique TCRbeta CDR3 rearrangement, sequence reads were collapsed and filtered. Productive Simpson clonality was computed per sample as the square root of Simpson's diversity index over productive rearrangements. In its TCRdb copy, this immuneACCESS table keeps in-frame sequences only and misses some clones. Where compared with another copy, unresolved V genes explain less than half of these, and the others have no known cause. For V, J and clone size, that table is used; D and trimming come from the DNA. The sample table records a few hundred thousand clones; around 89% of these occur just once. The top ten clonotypes cover around 4% of the sample.

The collaborating institutions used their own protocols to collect whole blood in K2EDTA tubes. For TCRbeta analysis, collaborators shipped samples as frozen whole blood, isolated PBMCs, or DNA extracted from either of those sample types. The sequence was obtained from a woman aged 45-59 years with active or convalescent COVID-19. The sequencing sample was made of peripheral blood. In this chain, TRBV6-5 is recombined with TRBJ1-5; there is no confident call for the D gene. CDR3 loop: CASTRIPDQPQHF. The sequenced DNA: TGTGCCAGCACGAGAATCCCTGATCAGCCCCAGCATTTT.